The subject of this entry is one T cell receptor (beta chain). The data are from a study of blood T cell repertoires in COVID-19. As for the study in general: Samples of COVID-19 (acute and convalescent) were obtained from the United States, Italy and Spain. T cells, B-cell-depleted T cells, or PBMCs supplied cDNA or gDNA.

In the original processing: Reference gene primer amplification gave nucleated cell count estimates. Sequenced by immunoSEQ multiplex PCR; TCRdb stores in-frame clones only, minus some. V and J calls and clone size are given by that table; D and trimming were obtained from the DNA. Of roughly 140,000 clones detected, 81% appear once; the ten largest clones hold approximately 8.4%. Germline V lookup: CDR1 SNHLY, CDR2 FYNNEI. The CDR3 is 13 amino acids. Trimming took 10 bases from V and 1 from J, leaving 13 bases between them. The chain joins TRBV2 to TRBJ1-1; TRBD1 is a possible D gene (6 bases). The sequence was obtained from a human donor with acute or convalescent COVID-19. The donor label of this sample is uncertain. The sequenced sample was peripheral blood. In DNA, the CDR3 is TGTGCCACTGGGGGCAGGACGAACACTGAAGCTTTCTTT. Residues: CATGGRTNTEAFF. Combining the CDR3 with reference TRBV2 and TRBJ1-1 gives the whole variable domain EPEVTQTPSHQVTQMGQEVILRCVPISNHLYFYWYRQILGQKVEFLVSFYNNEISEKSEIFDDQFSVERPDGSNFTLKIRSTKLEDSAMYFCATGGRTNTEAFFGQGTRLTVV.